The source of this T cell receptor (beta chain) is a study of cytomegalovirus exposure and HLA in healthy donors. Points from the study as a whole: Cytomegalovirus association was listed for about 150 TCR beta chains.

About this clone: Its specificity is unknown.

PCR involved 60 Vbeta and 13 Jbeta primers. Assay: immunoSEQ multiplex PCR; the TCRdb copy retains only in-frame clones and omits some. The sample contains some 180,000 clones, roughly 80% of which appear only once. The CDR3 sequence is 14 residues long. Germline V lookup: CDR1 SGDLS, CDR2 YYNGEE. Trimming removed 6 bases at V and 2 bases at J, with 13 bases between. Sequencing input: PBMCs. The receptor was derived from a male donor in good health and CMV-seronegative. The genes are TRBV9 and TRBJ2-3, with TRBD1 as a possible D gene (5 bases). CDR3 DNA: TGTGCCAGCAACAATCAGGGATTCACAGATACGCAGTATTTT. It codes for CASNNQGFTDTQYF.